This T cell receptor (beta chain) came from a study of shared clonotypes between healthy human individuals. Study-wide points: A handful of donors shared approximately 5% of their naive CD4 clonotypes.

Assay used: immunoSEQ multiplex PCR; TCRdb lists only in-frame clones, some missing. Of hundreds of thousands of clones in the sample, less than 80% were seen once. The CDR3 has 14 residues. Per the germline V gene, CDR1 is SGHRS and CDR2 is YFSETQ. V shed 3 bases, J shed 2 bases, and the junction held 2 bases outside the gene matches. Details on this clone: Antigen unknown.

The sample comprised memory CD4+ T cells sorted from blood. As for subset: CD45RA-negative fraction. This receptor was identified in a woman in her 30s in good health. The chain employs TRBV5-1 and TRBJ2-7, with 10 bases matching TRBD2. The CDR3 bases are TGCGCCAGCAGCTGGACTAGCGGAGCCTACGAGCAGTACTTC. Translation gives CASSWTSGAYEQYF.